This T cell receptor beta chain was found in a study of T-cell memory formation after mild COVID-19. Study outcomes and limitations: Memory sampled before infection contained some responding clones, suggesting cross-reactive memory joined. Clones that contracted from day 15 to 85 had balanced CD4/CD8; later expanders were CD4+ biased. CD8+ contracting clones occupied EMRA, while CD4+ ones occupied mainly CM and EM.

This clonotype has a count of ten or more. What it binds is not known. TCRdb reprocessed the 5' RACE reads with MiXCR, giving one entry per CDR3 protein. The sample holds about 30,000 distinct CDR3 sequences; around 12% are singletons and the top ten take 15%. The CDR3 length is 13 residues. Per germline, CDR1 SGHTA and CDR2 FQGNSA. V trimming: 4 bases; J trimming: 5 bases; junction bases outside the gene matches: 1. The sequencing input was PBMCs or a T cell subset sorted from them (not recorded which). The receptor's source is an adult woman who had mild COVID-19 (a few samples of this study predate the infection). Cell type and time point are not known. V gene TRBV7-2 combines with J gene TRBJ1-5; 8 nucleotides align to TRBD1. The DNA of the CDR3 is TGTGCCAGCAGCTCGGACAGGGATCAGCCCCAGCATTTT. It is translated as CASSSDRDQPQHF.